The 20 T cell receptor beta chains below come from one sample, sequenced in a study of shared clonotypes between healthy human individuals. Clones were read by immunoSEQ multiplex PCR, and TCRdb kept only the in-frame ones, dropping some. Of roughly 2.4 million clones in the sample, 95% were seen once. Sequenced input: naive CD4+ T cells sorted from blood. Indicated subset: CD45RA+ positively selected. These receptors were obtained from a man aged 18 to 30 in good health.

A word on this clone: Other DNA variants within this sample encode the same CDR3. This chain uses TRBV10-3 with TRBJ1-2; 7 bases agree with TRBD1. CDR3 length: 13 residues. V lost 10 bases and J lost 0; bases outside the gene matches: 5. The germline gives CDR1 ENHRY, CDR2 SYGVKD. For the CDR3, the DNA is TGTGCCACCTCCGGACAGGCTAACTATGGCTACACCTTC. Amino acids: CATSGQANYGYTF.

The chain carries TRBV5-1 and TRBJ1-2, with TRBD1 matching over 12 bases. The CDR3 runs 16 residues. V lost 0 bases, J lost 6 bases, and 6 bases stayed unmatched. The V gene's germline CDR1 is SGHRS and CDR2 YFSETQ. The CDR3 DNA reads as TGCGCCAGCAGCTTGGAAGGGGACAGGGGGCAGCATGGCTACACCTTC. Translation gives CASSLEGDRGQHGYTF.

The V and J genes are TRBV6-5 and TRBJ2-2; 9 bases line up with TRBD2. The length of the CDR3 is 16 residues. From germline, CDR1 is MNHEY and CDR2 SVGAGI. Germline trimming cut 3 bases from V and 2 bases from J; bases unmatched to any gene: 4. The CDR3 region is CASSYFSGRNTGELFF. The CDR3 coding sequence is TGTGCCAGCAGTTATTTTAGCGGGAGAAACACCGGGGAGCTGTTTTTT.

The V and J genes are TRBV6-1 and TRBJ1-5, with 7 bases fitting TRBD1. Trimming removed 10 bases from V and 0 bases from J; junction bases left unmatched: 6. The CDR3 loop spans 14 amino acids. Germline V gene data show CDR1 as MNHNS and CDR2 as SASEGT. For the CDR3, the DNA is TGTGCCACCCAGGGGGGAAATAGCAATCAGCCCCAGCATTTT. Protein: CATQGGNSNQPQHF.

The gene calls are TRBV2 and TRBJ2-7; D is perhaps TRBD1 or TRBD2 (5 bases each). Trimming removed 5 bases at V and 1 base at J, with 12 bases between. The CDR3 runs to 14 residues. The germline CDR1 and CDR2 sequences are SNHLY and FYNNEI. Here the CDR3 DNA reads TGTGCCAGCAGTCTCGGGACCTATTCCTACGAGCAGTACTTC. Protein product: CASSLGTYSYEQYF. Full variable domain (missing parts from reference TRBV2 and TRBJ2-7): EPEVTQTPSHQVTQMGQEVILRCVPISNHLYFYWYRQILGQKVEFLVSFYNNEISEKSEIFDDQFSVERPDGSNFTLKIRSTKLEDSAMYFCASSLGTYSYEQYFGPGTRLTVT.

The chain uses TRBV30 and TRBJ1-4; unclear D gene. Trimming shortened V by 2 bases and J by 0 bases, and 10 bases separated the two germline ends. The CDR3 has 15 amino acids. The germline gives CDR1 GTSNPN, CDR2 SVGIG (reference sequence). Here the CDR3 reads CAWSRTVATNEKLFF. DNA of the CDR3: TGTGCCTGGAGTAGGACGGTTGCAACTAATGAAAAACTGTTTTTT.

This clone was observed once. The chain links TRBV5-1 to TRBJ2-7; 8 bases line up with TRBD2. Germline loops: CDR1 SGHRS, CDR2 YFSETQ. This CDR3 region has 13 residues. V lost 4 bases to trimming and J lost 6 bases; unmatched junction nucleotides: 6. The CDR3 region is CASSEASGLEQYF. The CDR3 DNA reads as TGCGCCAGCAGCGAGGCTAGCGGGCTCGAGCAGTACTTC.

CDR3: CSASNDSPLHF. CDR3 DNA sequence: TGCAGTGCTAGTAACGATTCACCCCTCCACTTT. This sequence joins TRBV20-1 and TRBJ1-6, with D unresolved. CDR1 and CDR2 (germline): DFQATT, SNEGSKA (reference sequence). Between the trimmed V and J ends, which lost 3 bases and 8 bases, there was a span of 5 bases. The CDR3 runs to 11 residues.

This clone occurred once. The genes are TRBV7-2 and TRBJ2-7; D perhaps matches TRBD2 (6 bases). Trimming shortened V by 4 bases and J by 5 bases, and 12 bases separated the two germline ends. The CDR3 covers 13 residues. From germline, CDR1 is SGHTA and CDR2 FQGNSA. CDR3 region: CASSSLGGNEQYF. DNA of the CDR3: TGTGCCAGCAGCTCCCTCGGGGGAAACGAGCAGTACTTC.

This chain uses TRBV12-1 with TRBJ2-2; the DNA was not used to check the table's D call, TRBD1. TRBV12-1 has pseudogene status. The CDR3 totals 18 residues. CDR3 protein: CASSFVARGQWCTGELFF. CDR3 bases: TGTGCCAGCAGCTTTGTGGCCAGGGGGCAGTGGTGTACCGGGGAGCTGTTTTTT.

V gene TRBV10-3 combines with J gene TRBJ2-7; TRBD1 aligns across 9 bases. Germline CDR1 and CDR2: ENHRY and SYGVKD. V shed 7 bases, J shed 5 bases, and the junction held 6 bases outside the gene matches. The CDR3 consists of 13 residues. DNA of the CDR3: TGTGCCATCACCGGGACAGGGCTCGACGAGCAGTACTTC. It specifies CAITGTGLDEQYF.

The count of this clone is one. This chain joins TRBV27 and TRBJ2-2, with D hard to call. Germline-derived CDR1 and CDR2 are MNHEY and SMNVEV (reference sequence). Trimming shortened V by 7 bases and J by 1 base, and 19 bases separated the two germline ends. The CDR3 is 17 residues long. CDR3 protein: CASTATPGLMNTGELFF. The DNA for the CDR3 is TGTGCCAGCACCGCGACCCCGGGCCTTATGAACACCGGGGAGCTGTTTTTT.

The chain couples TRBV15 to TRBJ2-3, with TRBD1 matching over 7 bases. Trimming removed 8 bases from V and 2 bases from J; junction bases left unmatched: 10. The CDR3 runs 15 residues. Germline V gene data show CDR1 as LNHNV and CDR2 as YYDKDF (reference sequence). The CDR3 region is CATGTAKKHTDTQYF. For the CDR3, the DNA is TGTGCCACCGGGACAGCAAAAAAACACACAGATACGCAGTATTTT.

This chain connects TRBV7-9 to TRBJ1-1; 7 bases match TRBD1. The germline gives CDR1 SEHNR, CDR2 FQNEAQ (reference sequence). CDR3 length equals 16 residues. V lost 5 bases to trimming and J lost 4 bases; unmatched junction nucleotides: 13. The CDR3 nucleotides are TGTGCCAGCAGCGTACAGGGGAGAGCCCAGGCCACTGAAGCTTTCTTT. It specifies CASSVQGRAQATEAFF.

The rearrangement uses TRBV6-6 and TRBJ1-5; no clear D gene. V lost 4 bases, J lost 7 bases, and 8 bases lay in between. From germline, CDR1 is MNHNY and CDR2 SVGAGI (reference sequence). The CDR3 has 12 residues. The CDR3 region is CASSSIGQPQHF. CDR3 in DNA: TGTGCCAGCAGTTCTATAGGACAGCCCCAGCATTTT.

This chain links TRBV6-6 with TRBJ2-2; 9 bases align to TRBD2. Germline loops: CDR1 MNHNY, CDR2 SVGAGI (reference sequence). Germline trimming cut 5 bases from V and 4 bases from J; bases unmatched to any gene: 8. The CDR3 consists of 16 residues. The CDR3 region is CASSLNSGSVTGELFF. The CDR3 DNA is TGTGCCAGCAGTCTAAATAGCGGGAGTGTCACCGGGGAGCTGTTTTTT.

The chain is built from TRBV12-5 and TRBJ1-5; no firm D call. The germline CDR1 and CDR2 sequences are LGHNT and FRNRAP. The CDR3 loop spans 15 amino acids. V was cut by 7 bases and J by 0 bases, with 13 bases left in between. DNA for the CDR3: TGTGCTAGTGTCAATAAGGTCGATAGCAATCAGCCCCAGCATTTT. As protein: CASVNKVDSNQPQHF. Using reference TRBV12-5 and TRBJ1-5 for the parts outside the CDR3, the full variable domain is DARVTQTPRHKVTEMGQEVTMRCQPILGHNTVFWYRQTMMQGLELLAYFRNRAPLDDSGMPKDRFSAEMPDATLATLKIQPSEPRDSAVYFCASVNKVDSNQPQHFGDGTRLSIL.

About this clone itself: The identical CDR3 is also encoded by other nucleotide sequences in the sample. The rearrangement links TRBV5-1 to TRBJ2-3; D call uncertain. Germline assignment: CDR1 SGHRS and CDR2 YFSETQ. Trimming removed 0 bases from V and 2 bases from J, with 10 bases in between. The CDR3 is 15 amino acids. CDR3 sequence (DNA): TGCGCCAGCAGCTTGGAAGGAAAGAACACAGATACGCAGTATTTT. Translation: CASSLEGKNTDTQYF.

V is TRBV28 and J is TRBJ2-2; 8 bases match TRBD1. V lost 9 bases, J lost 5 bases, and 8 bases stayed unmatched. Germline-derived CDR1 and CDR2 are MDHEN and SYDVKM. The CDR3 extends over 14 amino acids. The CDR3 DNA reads TGTGCCAGGCGACAGGGGATGAGGACCGGGGAGCTGTTTTTT. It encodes CARRQGMRTGELFF.

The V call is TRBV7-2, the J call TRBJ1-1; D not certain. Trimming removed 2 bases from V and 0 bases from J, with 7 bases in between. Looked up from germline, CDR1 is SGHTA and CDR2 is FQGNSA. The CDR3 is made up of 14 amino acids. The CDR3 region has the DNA TGTGCCAGCAGCTTACTGGGCATGAACACTGAAGCTTTCTTT. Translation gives CASSLLGMNTEAFF.